Following are 10 T cell receptor beta chains from one sample sequenced in a study of early T cells in non-severe SARS-CoV-2 infection. Each CDR3 protein gets one entry after TCRdb re-called the 5' RACE reads with MiXCR. The sample includes tens of thousands of distinct CDR3 sequences, about 4.2% of them seen just once. Source material: whole blood. The receptors stem from an adult who was a healthcare worker with PCR-confirmed SARS-CoV-2 infection or an uninfected control (not recorded which).

This clonotype occurred a few times. V usage is TRBV2 and J usage is TRBJ1-5, with D unresolved. The CDR3 covers 15 residues. Deletions cut 8 bases from V and 1 base from J, with 15 bases between. Per germline, CDR1 SNHLY and CDR2 FYNNEI. The CDR3 region has the DNA TGTGCCAGCTCCCAGGCGGCGTTGAGCAATCAGCCCCAGCATTTT. It yields the protein CASSQAALSNQPQHF.

Ten or more counts support this clonotype. The chain has TRBV20-1 and TRBJ1-2; a weak D match, TRBD1 (6 bases). The CDR3 loop spans 12 amino acids. Germline values: CDR1 DFQATT, CDR2 SNEGSKA (reference sequence). Trimming left V 6 bases short and J 3 bases short, with 11 bases between. This CDR3 reads CSARNRDYGYTF. CDR3 nucleotide sequence: TGCAGTGCCCGTAACAGGGACTATGGCTACACCTTC.

J is TRBJ2-7 and V is TRBV5-6, with a weak D call TRBD1 (6 bases). The CDR3 runs to 15 residues. Germline CDR1 is SGHDT and CDR2 is YYEEEE. V was cut by 4 bases and J by 2 bases, with 16 bases left in between. CDR3 bases: TGTGCCAGCAGCCCCGCAGACAGGAAGGCCTACGAGCAGTACTTC. Amino acids: CASSPADRKAYEQYF.

The V and J genes are TRBV3-1 and TRBJ2-2; the D is unclear. This CDR3 has 16 amino acids. V was clipped by 1 base and J by 7 bases, with 16 bases between them. Germline V gene lookup returns CDR1 LGHDT and CDR2 YNNKEL (reference sequence). For the CDR3, the DNA is TGTGCCAGCAGCCAAGGTCTTACCTTGTCGGGCGGGGAGCTGTTTTTT. It codes for CASSQGLTLSGGELFF.

The table lists this clonotype with a few counts. This sequence joins TRBV3-1 and TRBJ2-7, with TRBD2 identical over 12 bases. The germline V gene has CDR1 LGHDT and CDR2 YNNKEL (reference sequence). J lost 5 bases, V lost 4 bases, and 9 bases had no gene match. This CDR3 has 16 amino acids. CDR3 bases: TGTGCCAGCAGCCCAACCGCTAGCGGGGGGGCCCACGAGCAGTACTTC. It translates to CASSPTASGGAHEQYF.

This clonotype was found a few times. The V gene is TRBV30, the J gene TRBJ2-2; 10 bases map to TRBD1. With 5 bases clipped from V and 4 bases from J, the junction kept 7 bases outside the gene matches. The V gene's germline CDR1 is GTSNPN and CDR2 SVGIG (reference sequence). There are 15 residues in the CDR3. CDR3 in amino acids: CAWGLRDRGTGELFF. The CDR3 DNA reads TGTGCCTGGGGTCTCCGGGACAGGGGCACCGGGGAGCTGTTTTTT.

This clonotype was recorded many times. The chain links TRBV14 to TRBJ1-1; a possible D gene is TRBD1 (5 bases). The CDR3 has 14 residues. CDR1 and CDR2 from the germline V gene are SGHDN and FVKESK. Trimming stripped 2 bases from V and 3 bases from J, with 10 bases between. The CDR3 DNA sequence: TGTGCCAGCAGCCAATCGGCAGGGTACACTGAAGCTTTCTTT. Amino acid sequence: CASSQSAGYTEAFF.

This clonotype was counted at least ten times. The chain joins TRBV5-1 to TRBJ2-1; perhaps TRBD1 as D (6 bases). CDR3 length: 21 amino acids. In germline, CDR1 is SGHRS, CDR2 YFSETQ. Trimming removed 1 base from V and 8 bases from J, with 34 bases in between. The CDR3 loop is CASSLPGRKENRDSTVHEQFF. CDR3 bases: TGCGCCAGCAGCTTGCCAGGGCGAAAGGAAAACAGGGATTCAACCGTTCATGAGCAGTTCTTC.

This clonotype was counted a few times. J is TRBJ2-1 and V is TRBV11-2; D unresolved. V lost 4 bases and J 10 bases, leaving 8 bases between the germline ends. CDR1 is SGHAT and CDR2 is FQNNGV in the germline V gene. There are 11 residues in the CDR3. The CDR3 protein is CASSWIGEQFF. The CDR3 bases are TGTGCCAGCAGCTGGATCGGGGAGCAGTTCTTC.

This clonotype was detected ten times or more. The V call is TRBV27, the J call TRBJ2-1; weak D call: TRBD2 (6 bases). Germline CDR1 MNHEY, CDR2 SMNVEV (reference sequence). Trimming removed 3 bases from V and 8 bases from J, with 17 bases in between. This CDR3 region has 15 residues. In nucleotides, the CDR3 is TGTGCCAGCAGTTTTCGGCGGGACGGTGGAGATGAGCAGTTCTTC. Its translation: CASSFRRDGGDEQFF.